This TCR beta chain was sequenced during a study of CD8 T cells in Susac syndrome. The T cells that were sequenced for TCR beta were CD8+ and CD4+ cells from blood. Negative isolation yielded CD4+ and CD8+ T cells, and FACS enriched TEMRA cells. V was clipped by 6 bases and J by 2 bases, with 17 bases between them. Germline CDR1 is SGHAT and CDR2 is FQNNGV. The CDR3 runs to 16 residues. Reverse transcription of about 0.45 to 1 ug RNA was performed with random hexamers. From the immunoSEQ multiplex PCR reads, TCRdb called clonotypes with MiXCR, one entry per CDR3 protein. This sample carries 150,000 to 200,000 distinct CDR3 sequences, about 91% of them seen once, and the ten largest clones take approximately 0.082%.

Sequencing was carried out using CD4+ T cells from PBMCs. The V call is TRBV11-2, the J call TRBJ1-5, with a tentative D call TRBD1 (5 bases). This receptor was obtained from a human donor in good health. CDR3 residues: CASRIKRGRCNQPQHF. CDR3 DNA sequence: TGTGCCAGCAGAATTAAACGGGGCCGCTGCAATCAGCCCCAGCATTTT.